Detailed here is one T cell receptor beta chain. CDR1 and CDR2 (germline): SGHTA, FQGTGA. J gave up 6 bases and V 5 bases, and 3 bases lay outside the gene matches. This CDR3 contains 13 residues. The data were obtained in a study of blood T cell repertoires in COVID-19. At the level of the study: The origin of the acute and convalescent COVID-19 samples was the United States, Italy and Spain. In each case, the material was cDNA or gDNA derived from T cells, B-cell-depleted T cells, or PBMCs.

Authors' analysis steps: Amplification of reference gene primers was used by the study to estimate nucleated cell counts. TCRdb's copy holds only in-frame clones and misses some; the assay was immunoSEQ multiplex PCR. The V and J calls and clone size were taken over from that table, and D and trimming were inferred from the DNA. This sample has some 460,000 clones, with about 89% found just once. Material for sequencing was peripheral blood. This rearrangement joins TRBV7-3 to TRBJ1-2; 10 bases agree with TRBD1. This TCR was sampled from a woman aged 25 to 45 with acute or convalescent COVID-19. CDR3 protein: CASSQGTGDGYTF. The CDR3 nucleotides read TGTGCCAGCAGCCAGGGGACAGGGGATGGCTACACCTTC.